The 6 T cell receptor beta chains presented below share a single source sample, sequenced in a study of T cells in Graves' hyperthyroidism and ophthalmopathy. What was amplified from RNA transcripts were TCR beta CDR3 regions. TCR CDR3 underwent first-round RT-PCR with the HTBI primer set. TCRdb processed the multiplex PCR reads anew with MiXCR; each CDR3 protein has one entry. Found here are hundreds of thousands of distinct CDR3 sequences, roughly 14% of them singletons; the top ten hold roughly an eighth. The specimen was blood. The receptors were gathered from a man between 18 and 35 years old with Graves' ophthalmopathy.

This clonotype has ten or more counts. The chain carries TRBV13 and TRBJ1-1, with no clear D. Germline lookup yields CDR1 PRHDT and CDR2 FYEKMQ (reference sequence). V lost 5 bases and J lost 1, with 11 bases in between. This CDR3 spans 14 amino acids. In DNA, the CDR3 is TGTGCCAGCAGCGCATCCCCTTCGAACACTGAAGCTTTCTTT. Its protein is CASSASPSNTEAFF.

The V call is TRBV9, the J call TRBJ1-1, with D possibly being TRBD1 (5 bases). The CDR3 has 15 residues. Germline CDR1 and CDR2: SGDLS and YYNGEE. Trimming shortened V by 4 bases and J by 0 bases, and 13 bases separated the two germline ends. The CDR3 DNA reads TGTGCCAGCAGCCTAACCGGGACCATGAACACTGAAGCTTTCTTT. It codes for CASSLTGTMNTEAFF.

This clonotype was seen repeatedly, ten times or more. CDR3 coding DNA: TGTGCCAGCAGCACCTGGACTAGCGGGGGGTATTCGGAGTACGAGCAGTACTTC. Protein sequence: CASSTWTSGGYSEYEQYF. This chain connects TRBV7-6 to TRBJ2-7; 14 bases are shared with TRBD2. Germline assignment: CDR1 SGHVS and CDR2 FNYEAQ. The CDR3 has 18 amino acids. The junction had 13 bases not matched to a gene; V was cut back by 5 bases and J by 4 bases.

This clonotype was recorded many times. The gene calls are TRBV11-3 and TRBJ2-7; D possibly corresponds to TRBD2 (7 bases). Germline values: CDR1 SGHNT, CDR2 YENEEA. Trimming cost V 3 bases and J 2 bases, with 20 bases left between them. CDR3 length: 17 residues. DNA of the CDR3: TGTGCCAGCAGCTTGGCCCCGGGGAGGGGGAGGGCCTACGAGCAGTACTTC. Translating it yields CASSLAPGRGRAYEQYF.

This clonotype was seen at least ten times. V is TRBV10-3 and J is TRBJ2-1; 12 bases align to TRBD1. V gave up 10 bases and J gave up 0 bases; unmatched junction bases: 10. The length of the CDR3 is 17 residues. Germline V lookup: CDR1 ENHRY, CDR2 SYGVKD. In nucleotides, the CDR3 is TGTGCCACCCAGGGACAGGGGGCAATGAACTCCTACAATGAGCAGTTCTTC. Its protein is CATQGQGAMNSYNEQFF.

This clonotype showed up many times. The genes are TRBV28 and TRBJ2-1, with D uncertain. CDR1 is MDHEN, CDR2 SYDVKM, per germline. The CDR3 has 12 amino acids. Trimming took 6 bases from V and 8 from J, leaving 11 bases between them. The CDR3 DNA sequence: TGTGCCAGCAGCCCAGTTGCGGATGAGCAGTTCTTC. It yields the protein CASSPVADEQFF.